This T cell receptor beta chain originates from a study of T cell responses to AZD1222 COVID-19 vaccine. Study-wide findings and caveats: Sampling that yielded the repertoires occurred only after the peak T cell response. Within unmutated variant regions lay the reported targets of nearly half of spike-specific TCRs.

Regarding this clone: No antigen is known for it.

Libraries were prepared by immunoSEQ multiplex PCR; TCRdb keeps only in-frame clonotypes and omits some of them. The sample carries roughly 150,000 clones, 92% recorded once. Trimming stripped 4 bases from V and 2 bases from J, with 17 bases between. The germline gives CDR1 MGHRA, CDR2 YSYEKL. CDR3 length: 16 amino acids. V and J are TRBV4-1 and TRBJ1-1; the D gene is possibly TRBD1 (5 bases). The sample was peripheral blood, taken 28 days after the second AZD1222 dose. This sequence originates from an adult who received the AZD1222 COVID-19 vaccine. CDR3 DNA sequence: TGCGCCAGCAGCCTGTTTCAAGGGACCTCAAACACTGAAGCTTTCTTT. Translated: CASSLFQGTSNTEAFF.